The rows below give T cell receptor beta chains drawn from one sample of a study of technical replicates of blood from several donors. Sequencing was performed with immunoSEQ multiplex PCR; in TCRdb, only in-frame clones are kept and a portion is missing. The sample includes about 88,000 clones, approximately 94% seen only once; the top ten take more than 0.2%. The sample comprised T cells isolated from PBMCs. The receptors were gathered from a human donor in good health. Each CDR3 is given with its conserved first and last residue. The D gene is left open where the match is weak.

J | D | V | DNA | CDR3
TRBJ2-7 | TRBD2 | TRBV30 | TGTGCCTTCCGAACCTTGGGGGGGGATAACTCCTACGAGCAGTACTTC | CAFRTLGGDNSYEQYF
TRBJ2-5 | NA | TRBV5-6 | TGTGCCAGCAGCTTGGCCCAGGGGGAGACCCAGTACTTC | CASSLAQGETQYF
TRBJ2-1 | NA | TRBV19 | TGTGCCAGTAGTATAGATCGGACGGACAGCTCCTACAATGAGCAGTTCTTC | CASSIDRTDSSYNEQFF
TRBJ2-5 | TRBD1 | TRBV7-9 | TGTGCCAGCAGCTTGGACAGGGGGATAGAGACCCAGTACTTC | CASSLDRGIETQYF
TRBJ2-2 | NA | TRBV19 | TGTGCCAGTAGTATAGACGGGACGAACACCGGGGAGCTGTTTTTT | CASSIDGTNTGELFF
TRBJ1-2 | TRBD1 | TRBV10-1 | TGCGCCAGCAGTGAGTCGGAGGGGGCTGGCTACACCTTC | CASSESEGAGYTF
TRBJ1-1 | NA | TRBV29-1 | TGCAGCGTTGAAACCCCAACAGGGTCTGAAGCTTTCTTT | CSVETPTGSEAFF
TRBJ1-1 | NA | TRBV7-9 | TGTGCCAGCAGCTTAGAGGGAGCGAGCACTGAAGCTTTCTTT | CASSLEGASTEAFF
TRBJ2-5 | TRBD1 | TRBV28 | TGTGCCAGCAGTAACGACAGGGGGCTGGAAGAGACCCAGTACTTC | CASSNDRGLEETQYF
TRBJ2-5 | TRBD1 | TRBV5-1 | TGCGCCAGCAGCGGGACAGCCGGAAGGGAGACCCAGTACTTC | CASSGTAGRETQYF
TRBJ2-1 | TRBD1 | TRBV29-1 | TGCAGCGGACAGGGGATAGGACATGAGCAGTTCTTC | CSGQGIGHEQFF
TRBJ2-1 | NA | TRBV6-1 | TGTGCCAGCAGTGAAGAGGCGGCTAAATACAATGAGCAGTTCTTC | CASSEEAAKYNEQFF
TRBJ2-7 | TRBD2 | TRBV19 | TGTGCCAGTAGTATATCGGGGGGTACGTACGAGCAGTACTTC | CASSISGGTYEQYF
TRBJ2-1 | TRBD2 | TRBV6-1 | TGTGCCAGCGGGGGACTAGCGGGAGATGTTGAGCAGTTCTTC | CASGGLAGDVEQFF
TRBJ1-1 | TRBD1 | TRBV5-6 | TGTGCCAGCAGCTGGGTGAGACAGGGGAACACTGAAGCTTTCTTT | CASSWVRQGNTEAFF
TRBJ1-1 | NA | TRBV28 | TGTGCCAGCAGTTCTCAGGGGATGAACACTGAAGCTTTCTTT | CASSSQGMNTEAFF
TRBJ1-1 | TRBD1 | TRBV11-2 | TGTGCCAGCAGCCACCTAAGACAGGGAAGGGCTGAAGCTTTCTTT | CASSHLRQGRAEAFF
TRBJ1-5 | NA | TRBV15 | TGTGCCACCAGCAGAGATCTCGGGAAAAGCCAGCCCCAGCATTTT | CATSRDLGKSQPQHF
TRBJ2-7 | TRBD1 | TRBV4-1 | TGCGCCAGCAGCCGCCTCGGACAGGGTTCCTACGAGCAGTACTTC | CASSRLGQGSYEQYF
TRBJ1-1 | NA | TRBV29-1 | TGCAGCGTGGACAGCCTGAACACTGAAGCTTTCTTT | CSVDSLNTEAFF
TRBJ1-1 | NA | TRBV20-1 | TGCAGTGCTAGAAGGACAGTTCAAGCTTTCTTT | CSARRTVQAFF
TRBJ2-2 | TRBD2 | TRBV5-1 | TGCGCCAGCAGTAGCGGGAGGGTAGCCGGGGAGCTGTTTTTT | CASSSGRVAGELFF
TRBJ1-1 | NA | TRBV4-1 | TGCGCCAGCAGCCTTAAAGGTAGAGGGCTCGCTGAAGCTTTCTTT | CASSLKGRGLAEAFF
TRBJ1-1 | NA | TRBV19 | TGTGCCAGTAGTATAACCAGTATGAACACTGAAGCTTTCTTT | CASSITSMNTEAFF